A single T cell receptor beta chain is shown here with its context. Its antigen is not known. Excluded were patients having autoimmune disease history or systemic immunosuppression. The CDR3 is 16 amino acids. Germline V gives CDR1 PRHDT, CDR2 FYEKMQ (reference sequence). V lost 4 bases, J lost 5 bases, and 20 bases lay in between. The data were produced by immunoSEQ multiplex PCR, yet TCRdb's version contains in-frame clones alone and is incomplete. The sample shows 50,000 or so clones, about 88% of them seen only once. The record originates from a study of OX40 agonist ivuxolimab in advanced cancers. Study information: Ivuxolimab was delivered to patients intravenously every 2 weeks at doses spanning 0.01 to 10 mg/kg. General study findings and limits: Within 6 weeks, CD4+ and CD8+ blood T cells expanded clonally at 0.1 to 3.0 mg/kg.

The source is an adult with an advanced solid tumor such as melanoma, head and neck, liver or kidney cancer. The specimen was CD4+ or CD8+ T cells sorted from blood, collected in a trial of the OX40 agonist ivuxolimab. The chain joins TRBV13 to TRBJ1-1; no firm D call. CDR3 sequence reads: CASSSRRGPVGTEAFF. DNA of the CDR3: TGTGCCAGCAGCTCCCGACGAGGGCCGGTAGGAACTGAAGCTTTCTTT.